This TCR beta chain was recovered during a study of blood T cell repertoires in COVID-19. The overall study: Spain, Italy and the United States supplied samples that represented acute and convalescent COVID-19.

CDR1 is SGHTA, CDR2 FQGNSA, per germline. Trimming took 6 bases from V and 9 from J, leaving 15 bases between them. The CDR3 is 13 residues long. Method: immunoSEQ multiplex PCR; TCRdb's copy keeps in-frame clones and lacks some. Of about 180,000 clones listed, 70% to 90% were seen once; the top ten hold over 2.5%. The chain links TRBV7-2 to TRBJ2-1, with a weak D call TRBD2 (7 bases). The sequence came from a man in his fifties or sixties with acute or convalescent COVID-19. Sequencing was carried out using peripheral blood. CDR3: CASSQWGGGEQFF. The CDR3 DNA follows: TGTGCCAGCAGTCAATGGGGGGGCGGTGAGCAGTTCTTC.